This T cell receptor (beta chain) was identified during a study of blood T cell repertoires in COVID-19. Individuals drawn from under 30 US areas were about 18 to 95 years old. Donors were grouped by their self-reported clinical history. Per the germline V gene, CDR1 is SQVTM and CDR2 is ANQGSEA. V lost 5 bases and J 12 bases, leaving 14 bases between the germline ends. This CDR3 region has 11 residues. Generated by immunoSEQ multiplex PCR, the TCRdb table keeps only in-frame clones and is missing some. The data contain roughly 200,000 clones, more than 75% of them seen just once; the ten biggest clones take up 4.5% to 6.5%.

Material for sequencing was PBMCs or T cells enriched from blood (not recorded which). The sequence derives from a man aged 35-49 years with acute COVID-19. The V and J genes are TRBV29-1 and TRBJ2-1; tentatively, D is TRBD1 (5 bases). CDR3 amino acids: CSVIPRVRQFF. CDR3 DNA sequence: TGCAGCGTTATTCCCAGGGTAAGGCAGTTCTTC.